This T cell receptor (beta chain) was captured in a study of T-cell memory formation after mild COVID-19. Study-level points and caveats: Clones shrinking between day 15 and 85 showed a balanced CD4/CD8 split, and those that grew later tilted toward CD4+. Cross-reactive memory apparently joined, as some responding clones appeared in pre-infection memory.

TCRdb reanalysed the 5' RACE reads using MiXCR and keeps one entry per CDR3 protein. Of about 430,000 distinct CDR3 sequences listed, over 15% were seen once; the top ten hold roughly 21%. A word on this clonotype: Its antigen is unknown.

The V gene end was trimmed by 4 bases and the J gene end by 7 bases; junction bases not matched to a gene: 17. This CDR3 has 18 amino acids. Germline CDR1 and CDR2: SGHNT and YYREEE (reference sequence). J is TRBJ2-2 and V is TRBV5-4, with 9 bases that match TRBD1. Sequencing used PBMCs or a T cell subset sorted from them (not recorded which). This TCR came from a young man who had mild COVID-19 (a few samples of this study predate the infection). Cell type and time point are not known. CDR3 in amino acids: CASSPAHGTGTVYGELFF. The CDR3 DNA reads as TGTGCCAGCAGCCCGGCCCACGGGACAGGGACCGTTTACGGGGAGCTGTTTTTT.